This T cell receptor beta chain stems from a study of vaccination effects on CD4 cells after COVID-19. After more than 9 days in culture, the CD4+ T cells were isolated. As to this clone: Antigen specificity is unknown.

V was pared by 1 base and J by 0 bases, with 8 bases between. CDR1 and CDR2 (germline): GTSNPN, SVGIG (reference sequence). This CDR3 has 14 amino acids. The table came from immunoSEQ multiplex PCR; TCRdb's copy has only in-frame clones and leaves some out. The table shows some 30,000 clones, with approximately 70% occurring only once. The rearrangement links TRBV30 to TRBJ2-3; D may match TRBD1 or TRBD2 (5 bases each). The material was CD4+ T cells from PBMCs cultured without peptide, obtained before COVID-19 vaccination. The TCR was taken from a human donor who received a COVID-19 vaccine. CDR3 amino acids: CAWSGGASTDTQYF. The DNA for the CDR3 is TGTGCCTGGAGTGGAGGGGCTAGCACAGATACGCAGTATTTT.